This passage covers 30 T cell receptor beta chains from one sample sequenced in a study of blood T cell repertoires in COVID-19. Here immunoSEQ multiplex PCR was the method, and the copy in TCRdb shows in-frame clones only, minus some. The data contain 200,000 or so clones, roughly 86% of them singletons. The sequenced sample consisted of peripheral blood. These receptors all come from a woman between 65 and 79 years old with active or convalescent COVID-19.

This chain joins TRBV7-3 and TRBJ1-2; 8 nucleotides align to TRBD1. V was pared by 5 bases and J by 7 bases, with 6 bases of the junction left unmatched. Germline V gene sequence: CDR1 SGHTA, CDR2 FQGTGA. CDR3 length equals 13 residues. Here the CDR3 DNA reads TGTGCCAGCAGCCCAACCGGGACAGGTGGCTACACCTTC. This gives the protein CASSPTGTGGYTF.

This clone occurred many times. CDR3 DNA: TGTGCCAGTAGTGCGGCGGGGGGCCCCCTCGGGACCCAGTACTTC. As protein: CASSAAGGPLGTQYF. This rearrangement joins TRBV19 to TRBJ2-5, with 8 bases matching TRBD2. Germline CDR1 LNHDA, CDR2 SQIVND (reference sequence). This CDR3 region has 15 residues. The J segment lost 7 bases and the V segment lost 5 bases, leaving 12 bases of the junction unmatched. Full variable domain (outside the CDR3, taken from reference TRBV19 and TRBJ2-5): DGGITQSPKYLFRKEGQNVTLSCEQNLNHDAMYWYRQDPGQGLRLIYYSQIVNDFQKGDIAEGYSVSREKKESFPLTVTSAQKNPTAFYLCASSAAGGPLGTQYFGPGTRLLVL.

V usage is TRBV11-2 and J usage is TRBJ2-7, with 9 bases lining up with TRBD1. This CDR3 is built from 14 residues. V shed 1 base, J shed 5 bases, and the junction held 3 bases outside the gene matches. The germline V gene has CDR1 SGHAT and CDR2 FQNNGV. The CDR3 DNA follows: TGTGCCAGCAGCTTAGCGGACAGGGGCCACGAGCAGTACTTC. It encodes CASSLADRGHEQYF. Full variable domain (missing parts from reference TRBV11-2 and TRBJ2-7): EAGVAQSPRYKIIEKRQSVAFWCNPISGHATLYWYQQILGQGPKLLIQFQNNGVVDDSQLPKDRFSAERLKGVDSTLKIQPAKLEDSAVYLCASSLADRGHEQYFGPGTRLTVT.

This chain uses TRBV28 with TRBJ2-7, with 9 bases matching TRBD2. Germline V CDR1 and CDR2: MDHEN, SYDVKM. The CDR3 extends over 17 amino acids. The V gene end was trimmed by 0 bases and the J gene end by 6 bases; junction bases not matched to a gene: 12. Here the CDR3 DNA reads TGTGCCAGCAGTTTATGGGGAGCGGGAGGTAAGAACTTCGAGCAGTACTTC. As protein: CASSLWGAGGKNFEQYF.

The J gene is TRBJ1-1, the V gene TRBV5-4; the D is unclear. Trimming removed 0 bases at V and 7 bases at J, with 4 bases between. CDR1 and CDR2 from the germline V gene are SGHNT and YYREEE (reference sequence). This CDR3 is 11 amino acids long. CDR3: CASSLGVEAFF. The CDR3 region has the DNA TGTGCCAGCAGCTTGGGAGTTGAAGCTTTCTTT.

V and J are TRBV2 and TRBJ1-1; tentatively, D is TRBD1 (6 bases). Trimming took 8 bases from V and 7 from J, leaving 20 bases between them. Germline V lookup: CDR1 SNHLY, CDR2 FYNNEI. This CDR3 spans 14 amino acids. The CDR3 region is CASLRGQGSNEAFF. The CDR3 DNA reads TGTGCCAGCCTGAGAGGGCAGGGGAGCAATGAAGCTTTCTTT.

The rearrangement uses TRBV19 and TRBJ2-1, with 9 bases fitting TRBD2. Germline V CDR1 and CDR2: LNHDA, SQIVND (reference sequence). Unmatched junction bases numbered 3, after V lost 4 bases and J lost 5 bases. The CDR3 sequence is 14 residues long. Here the CDR3 DNA reads TGTGCCAGTAGTAGCGGGAGGGCCAACAATGAGCAGTTCTTC. As protein: CASSSGRANNEQFF.

This clone came up a few times. V usage is TRBV18 and J usage is TRBJ1-3; TRBD1 agrees at 8 bases. This CDR3 is built from 14 residues. Germline V gene sequence: CDR1 KGHSH, CDR2 LQKENI. The J segment lost 2 bases and the V segment lost 6 bases, leaving 3 bases of the junction unmatched. For the CDR3, the DNA is TGTGCCAGCTCGCCGGGACAGGCTGGAAACACCATATATTTT. It translates to CASSPGQAGNTIYF.

DNA for the CDR3: TGTGCCAGCAGTTTATCGGCAGGGGGCACATGGGGCTACACCTTC. Its translation is CASSLSAGGTWGYTF. The V and J genes are TRBV27 and TRBJ1-2, with TRBD1 matching over 8 bases. CDR3 length: 15 residues. V lost 0 bases and J lost 8; bases outside the gene matches: 8. CDR1 is MNHEY, CDR2 SMNVEV, per germline (reference sequence).

This sequence joins TRBV28 and TRBJ2-5, with TRBD2 as a possible D gene (5 bases). The V gene's germline CDR1 is MDHEN and CDR2 SYDVKM. V was pared by 4 bases and J by 0 bases, with 18 bases between. The CDR3 contains 17 residues. This CDR3 reads CASSSYTPSEDQETQYF. DNA for the CDR3: TGTGCCAGCAGTTCTTACACCCCTTCGGAGGACCAAGAGACCCAGTACTTC.

The sample holds one count of this clone. This chain uses TRBV18 with TRBJ2-3, with TRBD2 matching 11 bases. There are 17 residues in the CDR3. V trimming: 3 bases; J trimming: 5 bases; junction bases outside the gene matches: 10. CDR1 is KGHSH and CDR2 is LQKENI in the germline V gene. The DNA for the CDR3 is TGTGCCAGCTCACCGCTAGCGGGAGGAGTTGGGGTAGATACGCAGTATTTT. Translated: CASSPLAGGVGVDTQYF.

The sample holds one count of this clone. The CDR3 protein is CASSVLAGGDTQYF. The CDR3 DNA reads as TGTGCCAGCAGCGTACTAGCGGGTGGGGATACGCAGTATTTT. The rearrangement joins TRBV13 to TRBJ2-3, with 9 bases that match TRBD2. This CDR3 contains 14 residues. Germline V gene lookup returns CDR1 PRHDT and CDR2 FYEKMQ (reference sequence). The trim removed 5 bases at V and 6 bases at J, leaving 6 bases unmatched.

The chain carries TRBV6-5 and TRBJ2-1; 10 nucleotides align to TRBD2. The CDR3 is made up of 16 amino acids. After removal of 2 bases from V and 5 bases from J, the junction contained 6 bases not matched to a gene. CDR1 is MNHEY and CDR2 is SVGAGI in the germline V gene. DNA of the CDR3: TGTGCCAGCAGTTACGACAGCGGGAGGGGAAACAATGAGCAGTTCTTC. It yields the protein CASSYDSGRGNNEQFF.

The gene calls are TRBV9 and TRBJ2-7, with TRBD2 as a possible D gene (6 bases). The CDR3 is 15 residues long. The germline V gene encodes CDR1 SGDLS and CDR2 YYNGEE. The germline V and J ends were trimmed by 4 bases and 0 bases, with 14 bases remaining between them. The CDR3 protein is CASSPSGLISYEQYF. DNA for the CDR3: TGTGCCAGCAGCCCCTCGGGACTGATCTCCTACGAGCAGTACTTC.

The V gene is TRBV27, the J gene TRBJ2-1, with 16 nucleotides matching TRBD2. CDR1 is MNHEY, CDR2 SMNVEV, per germline (reference sequence). Trimming cost V 3 bases and J 12 bases; bases outside gene matches: 8. The CDR3 consists of 16 residues. The CDR3 DNA follows: TGTGCCAGCAGTTTCATCTCCGGGACTAGCGGGAGGGTGCAGTTCTTC. Translating it yields CASSFISGTSGRVQFF.

The V gene is TRBV6-1, the J gene TRBJ1-6; possible D gene TRBD1, 6 bases. Germline loops: CDR1 MNHNS, CDR2 SASEGT. V was cut by 3 bases and J by 7 bases, with 16 bases left in between. The CDR3 totals 16 residues. CDR3 sequence reads: CASSDQGSGINSPLHF. CDR3 DNA: TGTGCCAGCAGTGATCAGGGGTCGGGCATAAATTCACCCCTCCACTTT.

The chain carries TRBV11-2 and TRBJ2-1; 7 nucleotides agree with TRBD1. V lost 1 base and J lost 6; bases outside the gene matches: 15. This CDR3 spans 18 amino acids. Germline V CDR1 and CDR2: SGHAT, FQNNGV. The CDR3 sequence is CASSLGRDRVGRSNEQFF. The CDR3 DNA follows: TGTGCCAGCAGCTTAGGTCGTGACAGGGTAGGACGCTCCAATGAGCAGTTCTTC.

J is TRBJ2-7 and V is TRBV6-1; tentatively, D is TRBD1 (6 bases). CDR3 length equals 14 residues. With 1 base removed from V and 3 bases from J, the gap between germline ends came to 10 bases. Germline loops: CDR1 MNHNS, CDR2 SASEGT. CDR3 residues: CASSEDRVFYEQYF. CDR3 nucleotides: TGTGCCAGCAGTGAAGACAGGGTTTTCTACGAGCAGTACTTC.

This chain connects TRBV19 to TRBJ1-4; 7 bases agree with TRBD1. CDR1 and CDR2 (germline): LNHDA, SQIVND (reference sequence). The V segment lost 9 bases and the J segment 3 bases; nucleotides outside the gene matches: 4. The CDR3 contains 13 residues. The CDR3 nucleotides read TGTGCCAGCCTCGGGACAGCTAATGAAAAACTGTTTTTT. Its protein product is CASLGTANEKLFF.

The genes are TRBV6-5 and TRBJ2-7; 9 nucleotides line up with TRBD2. The V gene's germline CDR1 is MNHEY and CDR2 SVGAGI. The V gene end was trimmed by 3 bases and the J gene end by 5 bases; junction bases not matched to a gene: 8. This CDR3 has 15 amino acids. CDR3 loop: CASSYTGTSSHEQYF. The DNA of the CDR3 is TGTGCCAGCAGTTATACCGGGACTAGCTCACACGAGCAGTACTTC.

This rearrangement joins TRBV10-1 to TRBJ2-5, with D possibly matching TRBD2 (5 bases). CDR3 length: 14 amino acids. The germline V gene encodes CDR1 WNHNN and CDR2 SYGVQD (reference sequence). With 5 bases removed from V and 2 bases from J, the gap between germline ends came to 12 bases. The CDR3 coding sequence is TGCGCCAGCAGTATGTCCCGAGGGCAAGAGACCCAGTACTTC. It codes for CASSMSRGQETQYF.

In DNA form, the CDR3 reads TGTGCCAGCAGCGTAGGGGACAGGGGAACCGGGGAGCTGTTTTTT. Translated: CASSVGDRGTGELFF. The V gene is TRBV9, the J gene TRBJ2-2; TRBD1 agrees at 10 bases. Germline CDR1 is SGDLS and CDR2 is YYNGEE. This CDR3 is 15 amino acids long. The trim removed 0 bases at V and 5 bases at J, leaving 1 base unmatched.

The chain employs TRBV7-9 and TRBJ2-7, with 7 bases matching TRBD1. Germline-derived CDR1 and CDR2 are SEHNR and FQNEAQ (reference sequence). With 5 bases clipped from V and 2 bases from J, the junction kept 6 bases outside the gene matches. The CDR3 runs to 14 residues. Written as DNA, the CDR3 is TGTGCCAGCAGCCGTGGGACAGAACCCTACGAGCAGTACTTC. Amino acids: CASSRGTEPYEQYF.

The genes are TRBV4-2 and TRBJ2-3; D is unclear. The CDR3 has 12 amino acids. Germline V gene sequence: CDR1 LGHNA, CDR2 YNFKEQ. V was trimmed by 1 base and J by 10 bases, leaving 9 bases between them. This chain's CDR3 is CASSQVKLPQYF. In DNA form, the CDR3 reads TGTGCCAGCAGCCAAGTAAAACTTCCGCAGTATTTT.

CDR3 coding DNA: TGCGCCAGCACGCCGGGACTAGCGGGATCGTCCTACAATGAGCAGTTCTTC. It is translated as CASTPGLAGSSYNEQFF. The chain employs TRBV5-1 and TRBJ2-1, with 13 bases that match TRBD2. CDR1 and CDR2 (germline): SGHRS, YFSETQ. The CDR3 is 17 amino acids. Unmatched junction bases numbered 7, after V lost 6 bases and J lost 1 base.

The V and J genes are TRBV5-1 and TRBJ2-1; 9 bases map to TRBD1. In germline, CDR1 is SGHRS, CDR2 YFSETQ. V shed 0 bases and J 7 bases; nucleotides not matched to a gene: 8. The CDR3 extends over 16 amino acids. CDR3 DNA: TGCGCCAGCAGCTTGGCGGGGGACAGGGAAGAAAATGAGCAGTTCTTC. Translated: CASSLAGDREENEQFF. Full variable domain (remainder filled in from reference TRBV5-1 and TRBJ2-1): KAGVTQTPRYLIKTRGQQVTLSCSPISGHRSVSWYQQTPGQGLQFLFEYFSETQRNKGNFPGRFSGRQFSNSRSEMNVSTLELGDSALYLCASSLAGDREENEQFFGPGTRLTVL.

This clone showed up just once. The CDR3 DNA follows: TGCAGCGTTTTTCCGGTTCGCACAGATACGCAGTATTTT. It yields the protein CSVFPVRTDTQYF. This chain uses TRBV29-1 with TRBJ2-3, with D uncertain. The CDR3 has 13 residues. The ends were cut back, 5 bases at V and 1 base at J, with 10 bases in the middle. In germline, CDR1 is SQVTM, CDR2 ANQGSEA.

This chain connects TRBV28 to TRBJ2-1; 8 bases fit TRBD2. Germline trimming cut 5 bases from V and 1 base from J; bases unmatched to any gene: 10. Germline loops: CDR1 MDHEN, CDR2 SYDVKM. This CDR3 is 17 amino acids long. CDR3 nucleotide sequence: TGTGCCAGCAGTGCGGGGGGCAGCGGGAGTTCCTACAATGAGCAGTTCTTC. Translating gives CASSAGGSGSSYNEQFF.

The chain recombines TRBV28 with TRBJ2-1, with 10 bases aligning to TRBD2. Germline lookup yields CDR1 MDHEN and CDR2 SYDVKM. The CDR3 spans 18 residues. The J segment lost 6 bases and the V segment lost 2 bases, leaving 13 bases of the junction unmatched. The CDR3 nucleotides read TGTGCCAGCAGTTTACCTGGACTAGCGGCCCACACATTCAATGAGCAGTTCTTC. Protein product: CASSLPGLAAHTFNEQFF.

Points on this clone: Its ends do not fully match the called genes, so a read error is possible. CDR3: CASRHGAEGAGAGSF. The CDR3 DNA reads TGCGCCAGCAGACATGGGGCAGAGGGGGCTGGGGCAGGGAGTTTT. The V and J genes are TRBV4-1 and TRBJ2-3, with 7 bases identical to TRBD1. This CDR3 is 15 amino acids long. Germline CDR1 reads MGHRA; CDR2 reads YSYEKL.